This is a list of T cell receptor beta chains from one sample in a study of blood T cell repertoires in COVID-19. The table came from immunoSEQ multiplex PCR; TCRdb's copy has only in-frame clones and leaves some out. The data show some 190,000 clones, with approximately 83% seen just once and 10% to 11% held by the top ten. The sequenced sample was peripheral blood. These receptor sequences come from a human donor with active or convalescent COVID-19. The donor label of this sample is uncertain. Both conserved end residues are part of each CDR3. The D gene is left open where the match is weak. Only part of the rows carry a size: once, few, many, or a class if the clone is expanded.

D gene,J gene,clone size,V gene,CDR3 DNA,CDR3 protein
TRBD2,TRBJ2-2,few,TRBV28,TGTGCCAGCACTCAAGCGGGAGGGGGGAACACCGGGGAGCTGTTTTTT,CASTQAGGGNTGELFF
TRBD2,TRBJ2-1,few,TRBV2,TGTGCCAGCGCTACTAGCGGGGGGGCCGGCAATGAGCAGTTCTTC,CASATSGGAGNEQFF
TRBD1,TRBJ2-7,NA,TRBV6-5,TGTGCCAGCAGCTGGACAGGGACACGAGGTCGCGAGCAGTACTTC,CASSWTGTRGREQYF
TRBD1,TRBJ1-2,NA,TRBV4-3,TGCGCCAGCAGCCAATATAAGACAGGGTCCGGCTACACCTTC,CASSQYKTGSGYTF
NA,TRBJ1-1,once,TRBV18,TGTGCCAGCTCACCACTCCCGCACACGGGGGGCAACACTGAAGCTTTCTTT,CASSPLPHTGGNTEAFF
NA,TRBJ2-3,once,TRBV6-2/TRBV6-3,TGTGCCAGCAGTTATTGGGGACTCGGCACAGATACGCAGTATTTT,CASSYWGLGTDTQYF
NA,TRBJ1-5,NA,TRBV21-1,TGTGCCAGCAGCAAAAGGGCAGGGGGCGGGGGTATAATCACGCCCCAGCATTTT,CASSKRAGGGGIITPQHF
NA,TRBJ1-5,NA,TRBV19,TGTGCCAGTAGTGCCGGGCGGGCCCAGCCCCAGCATTTT,CASSAGRAQPQHF
NA,TRBJ1-2,NA,TRBV9,TGTGCCAGCAGCGTAGGGGGGCGCGGCTACACCTTC,CASSVGGRGYTF
TRBD1,TRBJ1-2,NA,TRBV9,TGTGCCAGCAGTCGTAGACTCGGGACAGAAAGCTTCTTTAACTATGGCTACACCTTC,CASSRRLGTESFFNYGYTF
TRBD1,TRBJ1-1,NA,TRBV3-1/TRBV3-2,TGTGCCAGCAGCCAATGGGGACAGGGGGCTAGGACTGAAGCTTTCTTT,CASSQWGQGARTEAFF
NA,TRBJ1-6,NA,TRBV5-1,TGCGCCAGCAGCTTGGAGCCAGACTCTAATTCACCCCTCCACTTT,CASSLEPDSNSPLHF
TRBD2,TRBJ2-3,NA,TRBV9,TGTGCCAGCAGCGTAGGAATTAGCGGGGCCTCCACAGATACGCAGTATTTT,CASSVGISGASTDTQYF
NA,TRBJ1-1,NA,TRBV18,TGTGCCAGCTCACCGGGGAGGCCGAACACTGAAGCTTTCTTT,CASSPGRPNTEAFF
TRBD2,TRBJ2-1,NA,TRBV5-4,TGTGCCAGCAGCAGGGAACTAAGCGGGGGGGCTGGCAATGAGCAGTTCTTC,CASSRELSGGAGNEQFF
NA,TRBJ1-1,once,TRBV2,TGTGCCAGCACCCCTGGGCTAAACCTGAACACTGAAGCTTTCTTT,CASTPGLNLNTEAFF
NA,TRBJ1-5,few,TRBV5-4,TGTGCCAGCAGCTTCCCGGTACAGGATCAGCCCCAGCATTTT,CASSFPVQDQPQHF
TRBD2,TRBJ2-1,NA,TRBV27,TGTGCCAGCAGTCTCTCCGGGACTAGCGCATGGTTCTTC,CASSLSGTSAWFF
TRBD1,TRBJ2-5,NA,TRBV2,TGTGCCAGCAGTGGACAGGGGGCGCTCAGCGAGACCCAGTACTTC,CASSGQGALSETQYF
TRBD1,TRBJ1-2,NA,TRBV5-1,TGCGCCAGCAGCTCTGCAGGGGGCATAGGGGGCTACACCTTC,CASSSAGGIGGYTF
NA,TRBJ1-1,NA,TRBV12-3/TRBV12-4,TGTGCCAGCAGTTCTCCGGGACACGGGACTTTCTTT,CASSSPGHGTFF
TRBD2,TRBJ2-5,NA,TRBV12-5,TGTGCTAGTGGCCCCGGGACTAGGACCTACGAGTGGGAAGAGACCCAGTACTTC,CASGPGTRTYEWEETQYF
TRBD1,TRBJ2-7,NA,TRBV13,TGTGCCAGCAGCTTAGGCCGGAGGACAGGGGGACACGAGCAGTACTTC,CASSLGRRTGGHEQYF
TRBD2,TRBJ2-3,NA,TRBV7-3,TGTGCCAGCAGAGGACTAGCGGGCGCTACAGATACGCAGTATTTT,CASRGLAGATDTQYF
TRBD1,TRBJ2-7,NA,TRBV6-2/TRBV6-3,TGTGCCAGCAGCCTCGACTGGACAGGGGGGAACGAGCAGTACTTC,CASSLDWTGGNEQYF
NA,TRBJ2-7,NA,TRBV11-3,TGTGCCAGCAGCTTAGGCGGGTCTGTTTCCTACGAGCAGTACTTC,CASSLGGSVSYEQYF
NA,TRBJ1-1,NA,TRBV5-1,TGCGCCAGCAGCTTGGACAGTGAAGCTTTCTTT,CASSLDSEAFF
NA,TRBJ2-7,NA,TRBV12-3/TRBV12-4,TGTGCCAGCAGCCTACTAGTCACCTACGAGCAGTACTTC,CASSLLVTYEQYF
NA,TRBJ2-7,NA,TRBV18,TGTGCCAGCTCACCTCGGGGCTACGAGCAGTACTTC,CASSPRGYEQYF
TRBD1,TRBJ2-3,NA,TRBV7-9,TGTGCCCCCAGGGGGTTAACTAGCACAGATACGCAGTATTTT,CAPRGLTSTDTQYF
TRBD1,TRBJ1-1,NA,TRBV24-1,TGTGCCACCAGTGGGACAGGGAGAGAAGCTTTCTTT,CATSGTGREAFF
TRBD1,TRBJ2-7,few,TRBV29-1,TGCAGCGTCAAGGTGACAGGGGGTAACGGGCAGTACTTC,CSVKVTGGNGQYF
NA,TRBJ1-6,once,TRBV6-5,TGTGCCAGCAGTATACTCTATTCACCCCTCCACTTT,CASSILYSPLHF
TRBD2,TRBJ2-5,once,TRBV7-3,TGTGCCAGCAGCTTAGGTAGCGGGGAAGCAGAGACCCAGTACTTC,CASSLGSGEAETQYF
TRBD2,TRBJ2-1,NA,TRBV2,TGTGCCAGCAAGCCTAGCGGGGGGAACTACAATGAGCAGTTCTTC,CASKPSGGNYNEQFF
TRBD2,TRBJ2-2,NA,TRBV9,TGTGCCAGCAGCGTTTCTAGCGGGAGGAACACCGGGGAGCTGTTTTTT,CASSVSSGRNTGELFF
NA,TRBJ1-2,NA,TRBV6-5,TGTGCCAGCAGCCGAAACGGGGGGGGCGCGGATGGCTACACCTTC,CASSRNGGGADGYTF
TRBD2,TRBJ2-2,NA,TRBV5-1,TGCGCCAGCAGCTTGGAGGCTAGCGGGGGATACGGGGAGCTGTTTTTT,CASSLEASGGYGELFF
TRBD1,TRBJ2-5,NA,TRBV5-5,TGTGCCAGCAGCAAAGGGGACAGCCAAGAGACCCAGTACTTC,CASSKGDSQETQYF
TRBD1,TRBJ2-7,NA,TRBV2,TGTGCCAGCAGTGAAACAGGGGGGTCTTACGAGCAGTACTTC,CASSETGGSYEQYF
TRBD2,TRBJ2-1,NA,TRBV19,TGTGCCAGTAGTATCGGGACTAGCGGGCGGACTGAGCAGTTCTTC,CASSIGTSGRTEQFF
TRBD2,TRBJ2-5,NA,TRBV12-5,TGTGCTAGTACTAGCGGGGCCCCCGAGTCAGAGACCCAGTACTTC,CASTSGAPESETQYF